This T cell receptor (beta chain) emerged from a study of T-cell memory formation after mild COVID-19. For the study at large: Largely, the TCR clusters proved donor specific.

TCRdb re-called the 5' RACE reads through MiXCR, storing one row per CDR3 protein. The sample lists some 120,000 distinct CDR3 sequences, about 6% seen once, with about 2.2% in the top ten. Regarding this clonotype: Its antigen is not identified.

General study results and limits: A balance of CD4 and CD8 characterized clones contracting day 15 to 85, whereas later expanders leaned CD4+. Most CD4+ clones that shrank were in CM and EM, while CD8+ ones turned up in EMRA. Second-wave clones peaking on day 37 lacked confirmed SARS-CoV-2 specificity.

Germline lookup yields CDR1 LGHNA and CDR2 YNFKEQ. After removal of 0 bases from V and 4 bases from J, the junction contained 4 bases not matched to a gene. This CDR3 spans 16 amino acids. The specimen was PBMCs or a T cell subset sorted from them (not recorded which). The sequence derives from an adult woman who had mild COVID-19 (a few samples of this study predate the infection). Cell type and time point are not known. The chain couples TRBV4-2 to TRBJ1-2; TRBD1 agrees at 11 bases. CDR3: CASSQDGQGASYGYTF. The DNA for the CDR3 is TGTGCCAGCAGCCAAGATGGACAGGGGGCTAGCTATGGCTACACCTTC.